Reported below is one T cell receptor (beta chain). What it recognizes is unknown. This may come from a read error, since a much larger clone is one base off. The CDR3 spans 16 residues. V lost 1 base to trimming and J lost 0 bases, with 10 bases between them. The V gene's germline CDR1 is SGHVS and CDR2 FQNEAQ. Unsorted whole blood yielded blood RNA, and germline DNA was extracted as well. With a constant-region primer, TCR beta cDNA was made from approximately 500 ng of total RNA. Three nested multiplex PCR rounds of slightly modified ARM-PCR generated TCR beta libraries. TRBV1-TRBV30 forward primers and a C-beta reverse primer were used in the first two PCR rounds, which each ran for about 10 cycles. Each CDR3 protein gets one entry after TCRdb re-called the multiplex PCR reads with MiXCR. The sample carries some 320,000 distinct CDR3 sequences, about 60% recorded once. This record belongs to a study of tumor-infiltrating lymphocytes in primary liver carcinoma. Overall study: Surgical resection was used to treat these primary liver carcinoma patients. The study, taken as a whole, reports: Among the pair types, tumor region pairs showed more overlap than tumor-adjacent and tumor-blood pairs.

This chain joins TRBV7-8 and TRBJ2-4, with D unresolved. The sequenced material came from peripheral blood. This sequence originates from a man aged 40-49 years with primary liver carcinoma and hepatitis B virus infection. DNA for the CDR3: TGTGCCAGCAGCTTAGATGGGTGCCTAGCCAAAAACATTCAGTACTTC. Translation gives CASSLDGCLAKNIQYF.